Each of the 15 T cell receptor beta chains below was sequenced from the same sample in a study of PD-1 blockade in classical Hodgkin lymphoma. Assay: immunoSEQ multiplex PCR; the TCRdb copy retains only in-frame clones and omits some. The sample records around 16,000 clones, around 72% being singletons. The sample's time point: cycle 4 day 1 (C4D1), after about 6 weeks of nivolumab. Brentuximab vedotin exposure varied, and every patient relapsed after autologous stem cell transplantation. Researchers report purifying CD4+ T cells from thawed PBMCs by magnetic negative selection. The specimen was CD4+ T cells from blood, collected before the fourth cycle of nivolumab. The receptors were gathered from a human donor with classical Hodgkin lymphoma.

The V and J genes are TRBV27 and TRBJ2-3, with 10 bases aligning to TRBD2. Trimming at V came to 3 bases and at J to 10 bases, leaving 1 base not matched to a gene. The CDR3 extends over 12 amino acids. CDR1 MNHEY and CDR2 SMNVEV come from the germline V gene (reference sequence). The CDR3 sequence is CASSFLAGAQYF. CDR3 in DNA: TGTGCCAGCAGTTTCCTAGCGGGAGCGCAGTATTTT.

V usage is TRBV2 and J usage is TRBJ1-1, with D possibly being TRBD1 (5 bases). The CDR3 contains 13 residues. CDR1 and CDR2 from the germline V gene are SNHLY and FYNNEI. Deletions cut 4 bases from V and 2 bases from J, with 8 bases between. The CDR3 sequence: CASSGDRNTEAFF. For the CDR3, the DNA is TGTGCCAGCAGTGGAGACAGAAACACTGAAGCTTTCTTT.

The rearrangement uses TRBV10-3 and TRBJ2-2; D not resolved. In germline, CDR1 is ENHRY, CDR2 SYGVKD. V shed 3 bases and J shed 2 bases, with 10 bases lying between them. The CDR3 contains 15 residues. The CDR3 reads CAISDFTVNTGELFF. The CDR3, as DNA: TGTGCCATCAGTGATTTCACAGTAAACACCGGGGAGCTGTTTTTT.

The chain has TRBV7-8 and TRBJ1-1; D is unresolved. The CDR3 loop spans 17 amino acids. Germline assignment: CDR1 SGHVS and CDR2 FQNEAQ. The V end was cut by 2 bases, the J end by 1 base, with 17 bases between. The CDR3 nucleotides are TGTGCCAGCAGCTTACACCAGGACCACCTAAAGAACACTGAAGCTTTCTTT. Residues: CASSLHQDHLKNTEAFF.

This clone was counted between two and nine times. The chain combines TRBV27 with TRBJ2-3; D remains unclear. CDR3 size: 16 residues. V dropped 4 bases and J dropped 1 base, with 15 bases sitting between them. The germline CDR1 and CDR2 sequences are MNHEY and SMNVEV (reference sequence). CDR3 sequence reads: CASSYGYGPGTDTQYF. The CDR3 nucleotides read TGTGCCAGCAGTTACGGATACGGTCCAGGCACAGATACGCAGTATTTT.

CDR3 DNA sequence: TGTGCCAGCTCACGGGGGACAGGGAATCTCTACGAGCAGTACTTC. Translated: CASSRGTGNLYEQYF. V gene TRBV18 combines with J gene TRBJ2-7, with 9 bases aligning to TRBD1. Germline lookup yields CDR1 KGHSH and CDR2 LQKENI. After removal of 4 bases from V and 3 bases from J, the junction contained 7 bases not matched to a gene. This CDR3 has 15 amino acids.

A few counts support this clone. The V gene is TRBV5-5, the J gene TRBJ2-5; TRBD2 agrees at 11 bases. The germline V gene has CDR1 SGHKS and CDR2 YYEKEE (reference sequence). The CDR3 sequence is 15 residues long. With V trimmed by 6 bases and J by 5 bases, 9 bases remained unmatched. Written as DNA, the CDR3 is TGTGCCAGCACCCAACTAGCGGGAGATCTGGAGACCCAGTACTTC. Its translation: CASTQLAGDLETQYF. Together with reference TRBV5-5 and TRBJ2-5, the CDR3 gives the full variable domain: DAGVTQSPTHLIKTRGQQVTLRCSPISGHKSVSWYQQVLGQGPQFIFQYYEKEERGRGNFPDRFSARQFPNYSSELNVNALLLGDSALYLCASTQLAGDLETQYFGPGTRLLVL.

V is TRBV18 and J is TRBJ2-7; 12 positions agree with TRBD2. CDR3 size: 15 residues. CDR1 is KGHSH and CDR2 is LQKENI in the germline V gene. Trimming removed 6 bases from V and 0 bases from J; junction bases left unmatched: 3. Here the CDR3 reads CASSQTSGSSYEQYF. CDR3 coding DNA: TGTGCCAGCTCCCAGACTAGCGGGAGCTCCTACGAGCAGTACTTC.

V gene TRBV18 combines with J gene TRBJ2-5, with 7 bases lining up with TRBD1. This CDR3 comprises 15 residues. Germline CDR1 is KGHSH and CDR2 is LQKENI. The V segment lost 3 bases and the J segment 5 bases; nucleotides outside the gene matches: 9. The DNA for the CDR3 is TGTGCCAGCTCACCGCGAACAGGGGTCGAGGAGACCCAGTACTTC. Translating gives CASSPRTGVEETQYF.

The rearrangement uses TRBV5-4 and TRBJ2-1; D gene unclear. The germline CDR1 and CDR2 sequences are SGHNT and YYREEE (reference sequence). The CDR3 is 15 amino acids. The V gene lost 3 bases and the J gene lost 0 bases, with 10 bases spanning the gap. In DNA form, the CDR3 reads TGTGCCAGCAGCTCAACCGGGCTCTCCTACAATGAGCAGTTCTTC. Residues: CASSSTGLSYNEQFF.

The chain carries TRBV9 and TRBJ2-6; no firm D call. Germline CDR1 reads SGDLS; CDR2 reads YYNGEE. This CDR3 has 14 amino acids. V lost 0 bases to trimming and J lost 3 bases, with 4 bases between them. The CDR3 region has the DNA TGTGCCAGCAGCGTAGTCGGTGGGGCCAACGTCCTGACTTTC. Translating gives CASSVVGGANVLTF.

This sequence joins TRBV11-2 and TRBJ2-3, with 12 bases aligning to TRBD2. The J segment lost 2 bases and the V segment lost 2 bases, leaving 2 bases of the junction unmatched. The CDR3 is 16 amino acids. Germline V gene data show CDR1 as SGHAT and CDR2 as FQNNGV. The CDR3 protein is CASSLWTSGDTDTQYF. The CDR3 coding sequence is TGTGCCAGCAGCTTATGGACTAGCGGGGACACAGATACGCAGTATTTT.

This clone was detected only a few times. This chain connects TRBV18 to TRBJ2-2; D not certain. The CDR3 consists of 15 residues. Trimming left V 6 bases short and J 1 base short, with 12 bases between. Germline-derived CDR1 and CDR2 are KGHSH and LQKENI. The CDR3 here is CASSTDLLNTGELFF. The CDR3 DNA reads as TGTGCCAGCTCTACAGACCTATTGAACACCGGGGAGCTGTTTTTT.

V usage is TRBV28 and J usage is TRBJ1-1; no clear D gene. This CDR3 contains 16 residues. Trimming shortened V by 2 bases and J by 6 bases, and 19 bases separated the two germline ends. Germline values: CDR1 MDHEN, CDR2 SYDVKM. This CDR3 is CASSLTVWTGRAEAFF. As DNA, the CDR3 is TGTGCCAGCAGTTTAACTGTCTGGACCGGGCGGGCTGAAGCTTTCTTT.

CDR3 in amino acids: CASRQAGETQYF. CDR3 nucleotides: TGTGCCAGTCGACAGGCAGGGGAGACCCAGTACTTC. V and J are TRBV19 and TRBJ2-5; weak D call: TRBD1 (6 bases). Trimming took off 8 bases at V and 5 bases at J, with 12 bases between the two ends. This CDR3 is 12 amino acids long. Germline V gene lookup returns CDR1 LNHDA and CDR2 SQIVND (reference sequence).